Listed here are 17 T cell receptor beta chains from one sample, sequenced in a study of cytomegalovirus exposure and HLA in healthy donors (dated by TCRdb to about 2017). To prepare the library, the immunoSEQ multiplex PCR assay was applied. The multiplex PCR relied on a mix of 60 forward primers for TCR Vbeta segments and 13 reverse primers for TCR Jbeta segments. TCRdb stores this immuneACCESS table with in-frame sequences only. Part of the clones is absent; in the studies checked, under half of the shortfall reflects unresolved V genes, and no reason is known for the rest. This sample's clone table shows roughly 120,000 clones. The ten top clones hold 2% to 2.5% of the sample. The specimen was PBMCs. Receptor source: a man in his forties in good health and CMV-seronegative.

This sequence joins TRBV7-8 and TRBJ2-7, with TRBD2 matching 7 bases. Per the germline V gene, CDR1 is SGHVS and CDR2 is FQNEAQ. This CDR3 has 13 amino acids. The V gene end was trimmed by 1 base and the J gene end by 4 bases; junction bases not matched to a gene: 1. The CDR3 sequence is CASSLGEGYEQYF. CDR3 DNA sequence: TGTGCCAGCAGCTTAGGGGAGGGGTACGAGCAGTACTTC.

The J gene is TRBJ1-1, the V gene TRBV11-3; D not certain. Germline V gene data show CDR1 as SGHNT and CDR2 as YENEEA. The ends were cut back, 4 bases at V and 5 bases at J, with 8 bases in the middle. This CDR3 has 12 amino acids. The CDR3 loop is CASSSSGTEAFF. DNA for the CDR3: TGTGCCAGCAGCTCCTCGGGGACTGAAGCTTTCTTT.

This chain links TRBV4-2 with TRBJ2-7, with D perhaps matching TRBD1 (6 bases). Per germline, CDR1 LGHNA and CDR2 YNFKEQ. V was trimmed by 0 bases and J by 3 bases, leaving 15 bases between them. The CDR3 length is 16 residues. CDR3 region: CASSQEVTGSYYEQYF. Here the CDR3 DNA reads TGTGCCAGCAGCCAAGAAGTGACAGGTAGTTACTACGAGCAGTACTTC.

The CDR3 DNA reads TGTGCCAGCACCCGACGACTAGCGGGAGGCGGTGAGCAGTTCTTC. Translation: CASTRRLAGGGEQFF. The chain couples TRBV5-8 to TRBJ2-1, with 13 positions matching TRBD2. The germline V gene encodes CDR1 SGHTS and CDR2 YDEGEE. The CDR3 is 15 residues long. V shed 6 bases, J shed 9 bases, and the junction held 9 bases outside the gene matches.

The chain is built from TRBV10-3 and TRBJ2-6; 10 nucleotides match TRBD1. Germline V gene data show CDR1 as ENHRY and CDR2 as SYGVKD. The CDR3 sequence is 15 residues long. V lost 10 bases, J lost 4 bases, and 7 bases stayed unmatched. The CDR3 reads CASQDRGLGANVLTF. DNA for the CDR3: TGTGCCAGTCAAGACAGGGGGCTCGGGGCCAACGTCCTGACTTTC.

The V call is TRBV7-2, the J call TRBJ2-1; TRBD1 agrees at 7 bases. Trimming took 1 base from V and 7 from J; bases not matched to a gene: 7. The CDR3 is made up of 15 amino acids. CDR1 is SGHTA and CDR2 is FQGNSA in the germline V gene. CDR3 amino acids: CASSLEGTVVNEQFF. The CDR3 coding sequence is TGTGCCAGCAGCTTAGAAGGGACAGTGGTGAATGAGCAGTTCTTC.

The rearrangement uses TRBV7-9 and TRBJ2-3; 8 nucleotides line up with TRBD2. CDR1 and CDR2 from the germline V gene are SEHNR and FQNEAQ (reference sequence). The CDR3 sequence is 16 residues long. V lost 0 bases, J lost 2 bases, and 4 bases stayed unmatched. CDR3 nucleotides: TGTGCCAGCAGCTTAGCCCTAGCGGGCCTCACAGATACGCAGTATTTT. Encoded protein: CASSLALAGLTDTQYF.

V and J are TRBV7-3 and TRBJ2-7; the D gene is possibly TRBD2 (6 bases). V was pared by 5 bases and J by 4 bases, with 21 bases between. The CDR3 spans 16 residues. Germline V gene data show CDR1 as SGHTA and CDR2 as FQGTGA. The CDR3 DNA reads TGTGCCAGCAGCCCTTCCTTGATTGGAGGGGCTTACGAGCAGTACTTC. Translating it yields CASSPSLIGGAYEQYF.

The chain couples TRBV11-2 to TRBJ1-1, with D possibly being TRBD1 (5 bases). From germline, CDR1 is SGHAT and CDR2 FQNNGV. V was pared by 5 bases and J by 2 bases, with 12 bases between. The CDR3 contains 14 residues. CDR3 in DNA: TGTGCCAGCAGCCTAGTCGGACATAACACTGAAGCTTTCTTT. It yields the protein CASSLVGHNTEAFF.

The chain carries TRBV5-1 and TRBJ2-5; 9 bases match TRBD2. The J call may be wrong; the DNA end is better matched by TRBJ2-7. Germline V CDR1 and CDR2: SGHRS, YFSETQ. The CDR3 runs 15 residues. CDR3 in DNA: TGCGCCAGCAGCTCCCGGACTAGCGCCTCCTACGAGCAGTACTTC. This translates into CASSSRTSASYEQYF.

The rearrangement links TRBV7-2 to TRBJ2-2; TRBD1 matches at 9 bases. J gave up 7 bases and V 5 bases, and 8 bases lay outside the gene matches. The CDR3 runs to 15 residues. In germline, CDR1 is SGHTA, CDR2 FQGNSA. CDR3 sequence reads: CASSKGTGSVGELFF. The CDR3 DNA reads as TGTGCCAGCAGCAAAGGGACAGGGAGCGTCGGGGAGCTGTTTTTT. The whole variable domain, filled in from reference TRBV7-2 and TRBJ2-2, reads GAGVSQSPSNKVTEKGKDVELRCDPISGHTALYWYRQSLGQGLEFLIYFQGNSAPDKSGLPSDRFSAERTGGSVSTLTIQRTQQEDSAVYLCASSKGTGSVGELFFGEGSRLTVL.

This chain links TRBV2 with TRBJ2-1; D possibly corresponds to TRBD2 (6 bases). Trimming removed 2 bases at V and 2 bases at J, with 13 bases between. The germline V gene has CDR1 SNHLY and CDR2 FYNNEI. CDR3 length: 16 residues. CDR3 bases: TGTGCCAGCAGTGAATGGGGGAGGCCCCCCTACAATGAGCAGTTCTTC. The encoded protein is CASSEWGRPPYNEQFF.

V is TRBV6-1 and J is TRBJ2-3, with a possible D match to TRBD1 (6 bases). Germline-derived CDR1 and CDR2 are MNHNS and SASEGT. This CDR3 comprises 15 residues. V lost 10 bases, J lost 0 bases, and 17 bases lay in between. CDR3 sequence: CATETGSLSTDTQYF. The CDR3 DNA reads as TGTGCCACCGAAACAGGGTCCCTTAGCACAGATACGCAGTATTTT.

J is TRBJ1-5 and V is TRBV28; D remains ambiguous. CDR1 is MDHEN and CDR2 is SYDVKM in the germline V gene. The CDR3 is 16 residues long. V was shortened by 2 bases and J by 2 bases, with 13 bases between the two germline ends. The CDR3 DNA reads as TGTGCCAGCAGTTTACCGAGAGGTGACGGCAATCAGCCCCAGCATTTT. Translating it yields CASSLPRGDGNQPQHF.

CDR3 region: CASSRGNPSDTQYF. DNA for the CDR3: TGTGCCAGCAGCCGGGGGAATCCGTCAGATACGCAGTATTTT. The chain recombines TRBV7-9 with TRBJ2-3, with D possibly matching TRBD2 (6 bases). Germline CDR1 is SEHNR and CDR2 is FQNEAQ (reference sequence). The CDR3 is 14 residues long. The V end lost 5 bases, the J end lost 4 bases, and 13 bases lay between the germline ends.

The CDR3, as DNA: TGTGCCAGCAGCTTGGGACTAGCGGGTTCGGCGAACACAGATACGCAGTATTTT. It encodes CASSLGLAGSANTDTQYF. The chain joins TRBV11-3 to TRBJ2-3, with 12 bases identical to TRBD2. The CDR3 is 18 amino acids. With V trimmed by 3 bases and J by 2 bases, 9 bases remained unmatched. Per the germline V gene, CDR1 is SGHNT and CDR2 is YENEEA. Full variable domain (remainder filled in from reference TRBV11-3 and TRBJ2-3): EAGVVQSPRYKIIEKKQPVAFWCNPISGHNTLYWYLQNLGQGPELLIRYENEEAVDDSQLPKDRFSAERLKGVDSTLKIQPAELGDSAVYLCASSLGLAGSANTDTQYFGPGTRLTVL.

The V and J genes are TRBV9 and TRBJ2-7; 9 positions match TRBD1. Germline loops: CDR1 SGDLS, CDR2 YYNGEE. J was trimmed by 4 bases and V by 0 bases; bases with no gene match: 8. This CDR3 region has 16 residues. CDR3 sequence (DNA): TGTGCCAGCAGCGTAGGTCCGGGACAGGGAGGTTACGAGCAGTACTTC. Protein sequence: CASSVGPGQGGYEQYF.